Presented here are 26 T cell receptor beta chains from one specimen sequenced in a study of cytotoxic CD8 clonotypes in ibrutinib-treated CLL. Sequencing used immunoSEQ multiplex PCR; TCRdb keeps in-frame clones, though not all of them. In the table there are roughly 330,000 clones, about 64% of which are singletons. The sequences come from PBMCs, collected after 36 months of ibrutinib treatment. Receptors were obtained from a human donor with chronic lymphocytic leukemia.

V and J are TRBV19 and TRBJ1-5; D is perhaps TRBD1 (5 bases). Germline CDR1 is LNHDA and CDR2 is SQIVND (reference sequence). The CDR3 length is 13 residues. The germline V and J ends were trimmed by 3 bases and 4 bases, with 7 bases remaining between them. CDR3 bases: TGTGCCAGTAGTATCGGGGCAAATCAGCCCCAGCATTTT. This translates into CASSIGANQPQHF.

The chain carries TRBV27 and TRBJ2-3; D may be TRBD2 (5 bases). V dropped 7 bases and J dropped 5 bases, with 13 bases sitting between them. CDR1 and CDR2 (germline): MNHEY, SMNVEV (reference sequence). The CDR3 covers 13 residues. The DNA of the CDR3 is TGTGCCAGCACAACCAAGCGGAGAGATACGCAGTATTTT. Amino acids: CASTTKRRDTQYF.

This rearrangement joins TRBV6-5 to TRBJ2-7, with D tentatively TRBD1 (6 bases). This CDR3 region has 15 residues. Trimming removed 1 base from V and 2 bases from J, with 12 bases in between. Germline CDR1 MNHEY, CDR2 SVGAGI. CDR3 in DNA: TGTGCCAGCAGTTACTTCGGCAGGGGCGCCTACGAGCAGTACTTC. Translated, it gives CASSYFGRGAYEQYF.

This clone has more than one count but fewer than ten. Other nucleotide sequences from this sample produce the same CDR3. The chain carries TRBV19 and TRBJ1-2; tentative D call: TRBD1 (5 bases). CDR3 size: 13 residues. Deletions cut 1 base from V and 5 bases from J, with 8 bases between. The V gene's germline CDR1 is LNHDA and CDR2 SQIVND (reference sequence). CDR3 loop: CASSIGGGYGYTF. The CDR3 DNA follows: TGTGCCAGTAGTATAGGGGGCGGGTATGGCTACACCTTC.

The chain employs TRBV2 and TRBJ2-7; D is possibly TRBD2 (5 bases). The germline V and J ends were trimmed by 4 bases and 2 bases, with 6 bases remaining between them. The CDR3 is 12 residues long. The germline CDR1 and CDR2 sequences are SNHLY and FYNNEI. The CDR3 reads CASSGGTYEQYF. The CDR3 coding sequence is TGTGCCAGCAGTGGAGGGACCTACGAGCAGTACTTC.

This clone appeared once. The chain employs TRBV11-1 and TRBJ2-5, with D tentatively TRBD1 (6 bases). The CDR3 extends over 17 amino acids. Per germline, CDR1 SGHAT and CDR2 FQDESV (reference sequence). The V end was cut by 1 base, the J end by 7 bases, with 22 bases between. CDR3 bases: TGTGCCAGCAGCTTAGGTTCCTCTTACCACAGGGTGGGGACCCAGTACTTC. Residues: CASSLGSSYHRVGTQYF.

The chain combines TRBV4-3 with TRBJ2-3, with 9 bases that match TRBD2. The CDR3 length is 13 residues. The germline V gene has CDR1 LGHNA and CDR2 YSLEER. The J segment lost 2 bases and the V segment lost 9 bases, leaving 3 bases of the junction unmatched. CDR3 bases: TGCGCCAGTTCTAGCGGGGTCACAGATACGCAGTATTTT. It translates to CASSSGVTDTQYF.

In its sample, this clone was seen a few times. CDR3 loop: CASSPVPGYTF. The CDR3 nucleotides are TGTGCCAGCTCACCGGTTCCTGGCTACACCTTC. The chain is built from TRBV18 and TRBJ1-2; D is ambiguous. V was cut by 3 bases and J by 7 bases, with 6 bases left in between. The CDR3 sequence is 11 residues long. From germline, CDR1 is KGHSH and CDR2 LQKENI.

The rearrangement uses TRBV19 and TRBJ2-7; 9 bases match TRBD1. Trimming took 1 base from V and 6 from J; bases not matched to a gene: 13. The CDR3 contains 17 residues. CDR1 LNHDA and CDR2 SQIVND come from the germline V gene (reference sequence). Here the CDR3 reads CASSIVVGTGKVFEQYF. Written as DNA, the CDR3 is TGTGCCAGTAGTATAGTAGTGGGGACAGGGAAGGTTTTCGAGCAGTACTTC.

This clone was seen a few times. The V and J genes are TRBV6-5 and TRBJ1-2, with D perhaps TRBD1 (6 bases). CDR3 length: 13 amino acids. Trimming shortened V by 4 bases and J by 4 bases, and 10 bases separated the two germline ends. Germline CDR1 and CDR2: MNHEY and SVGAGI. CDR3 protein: CASSSRGIYGYTF. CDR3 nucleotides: TGTGCCAGCAGTTCGAGGGGGATCTATGGCTACACCTTC.

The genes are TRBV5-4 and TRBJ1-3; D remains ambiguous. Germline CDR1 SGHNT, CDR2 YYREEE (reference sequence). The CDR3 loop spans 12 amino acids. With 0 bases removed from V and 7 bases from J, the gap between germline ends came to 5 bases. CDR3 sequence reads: CASSLDGNTIYF. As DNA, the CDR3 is TGTGCCAGCAGCTTGGATGGTAACACCATATATTTT.

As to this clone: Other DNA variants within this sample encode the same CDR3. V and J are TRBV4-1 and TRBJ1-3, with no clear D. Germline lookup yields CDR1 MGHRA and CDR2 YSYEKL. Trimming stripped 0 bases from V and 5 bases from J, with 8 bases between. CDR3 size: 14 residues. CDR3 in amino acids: CASSQDNSRNTIYF. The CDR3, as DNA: TGCGCCAGCAGCCAAGATAACAGCCGAAACACCATATATTTT.

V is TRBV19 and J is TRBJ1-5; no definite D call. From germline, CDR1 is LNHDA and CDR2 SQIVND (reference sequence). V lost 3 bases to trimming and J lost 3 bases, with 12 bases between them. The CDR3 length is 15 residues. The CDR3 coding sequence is TGTGCCAGTAGTATGTGGGAGCCGGTCAATCAGCCCCAGCATTTT. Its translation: CASSMWEPVNQPQHF.

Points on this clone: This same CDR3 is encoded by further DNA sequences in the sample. For the CDR3, the DNA is TGTGCCAGCAGCTTGGCCGGGGCCGTCGGAGAAAAACTGTTTTTT. This encodes CASSLAGAVGEKLFF. The chain joins TRBV7-2 to TRBJ1-4, with a weak D call TRBD1 (5 bases). The V end was cut by 3 bases, the J end by 8 bases, with 16 bases between. The CDR3 loop spans 15 amino acids. The germline V gene has CDR1 SGHTA and CDR2 FQGNSA.

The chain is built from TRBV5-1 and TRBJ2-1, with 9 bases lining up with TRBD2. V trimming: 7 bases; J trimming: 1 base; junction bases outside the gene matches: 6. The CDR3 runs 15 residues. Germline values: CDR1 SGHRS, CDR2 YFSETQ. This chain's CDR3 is CASSSSGGSYNEQFF. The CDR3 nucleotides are TGCGCCAGCTCGAGTAGCGGGGGATCCTACAATGAGCAGTTCTTC. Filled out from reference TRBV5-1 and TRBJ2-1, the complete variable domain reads KAGVTQTPRYLIKTRGQQVTLSCSPISGHRSVSWYQQTPGQGLQFLFEYFSETQRNKGNFPGRFSGRQFSNSRSEMNVSTLELGDSALYLCASSSSGGSYNEQFFGPGTRLTVL.

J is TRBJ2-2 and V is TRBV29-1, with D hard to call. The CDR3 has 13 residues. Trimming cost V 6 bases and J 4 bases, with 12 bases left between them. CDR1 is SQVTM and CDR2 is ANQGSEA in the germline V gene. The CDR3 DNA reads TGCAGCGTACGGCGATTAGGCACCGGGGAGCTGTTTTTT. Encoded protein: CSVRRLGTGELFF.

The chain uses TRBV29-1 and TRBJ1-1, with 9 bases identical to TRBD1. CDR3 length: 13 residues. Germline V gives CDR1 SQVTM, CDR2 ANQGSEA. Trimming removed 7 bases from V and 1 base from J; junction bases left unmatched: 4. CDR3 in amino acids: CSAATGGNTEAFF. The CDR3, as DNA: TGCAGCGCCGCGACAGGGGGGAACACTGAAGCTTTCTTT.

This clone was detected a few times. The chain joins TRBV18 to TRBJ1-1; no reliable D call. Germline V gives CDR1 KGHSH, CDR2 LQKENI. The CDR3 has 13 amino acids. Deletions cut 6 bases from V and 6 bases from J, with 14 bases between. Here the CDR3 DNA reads TGTGCCAGCTCCGATTTTCCAGTGGCTGAAGCTTTCTTT. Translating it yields CASSDFPVAEAFF.

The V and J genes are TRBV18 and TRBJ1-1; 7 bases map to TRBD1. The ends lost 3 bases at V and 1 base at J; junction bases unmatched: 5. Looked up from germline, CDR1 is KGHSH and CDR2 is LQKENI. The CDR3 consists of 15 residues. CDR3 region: CASSPQGGRNTEAFF. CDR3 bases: TGTGCCAGCTCACCCCAGGGGGGGCGGAACACTGAAGCTTTCTTT.

The CDR3 region is CASSSGTNYEQYF. The CDR3 nucleotides are TGCGCCAGCAGCTCGGGGACCAACTACGAGCAGTACTTC. This chain connects TRBV5-1 to TRBJ2-7; the D gene could be TRBD1 or TRBD2 (5 bases each). V lost 3 bases, J lost 3 bases, and 10 bases lay in between. This CDR3 comprises 13 residues. The germline V gene has CDR1 SGHRS and CDR2 YFSETQ.

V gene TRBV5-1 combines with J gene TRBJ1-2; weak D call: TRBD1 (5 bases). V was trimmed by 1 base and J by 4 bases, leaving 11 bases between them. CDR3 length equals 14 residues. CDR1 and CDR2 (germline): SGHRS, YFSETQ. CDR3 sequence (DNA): TGCGCCAGCAGCTTGAGCAGGGCTGGCTATGGCTACACCTTC. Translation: CASSLSRAGYGYTF.

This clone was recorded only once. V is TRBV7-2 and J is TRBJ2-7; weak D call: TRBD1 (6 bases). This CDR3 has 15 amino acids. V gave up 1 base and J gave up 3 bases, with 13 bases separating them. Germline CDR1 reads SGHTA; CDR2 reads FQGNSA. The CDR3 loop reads CASSLVGAGNYEQYF. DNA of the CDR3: TGTGCCAGCAGCTTAGTGGGGGCAGGTAACTACGAGCAGTACTTC.

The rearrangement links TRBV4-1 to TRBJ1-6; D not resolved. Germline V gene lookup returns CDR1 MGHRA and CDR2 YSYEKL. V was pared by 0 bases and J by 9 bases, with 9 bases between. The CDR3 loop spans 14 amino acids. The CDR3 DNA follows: TGCGCCAGCAGCCAAGATATCAGATTTTCACCCCTCCACTTT. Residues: CASSQDIRFSPLHF.

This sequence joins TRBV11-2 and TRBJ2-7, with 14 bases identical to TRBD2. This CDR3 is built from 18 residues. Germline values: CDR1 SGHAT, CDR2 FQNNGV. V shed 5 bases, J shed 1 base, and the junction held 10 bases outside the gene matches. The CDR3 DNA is TGTGCCAGCAGCCCCCGACCTGGGACTAGCGGGAGATCCTACGAGCAGTACTTC. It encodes CASSPRPGTSGRSYEQYF.

CDR3 sequence reads: CASRIAGVPYEQYF. The CDR3 nucleotides are TGTGCCAGCAGAATAGCGGGAGTCCCCTACGAGCAGTACTTC. This chain joins TRBV27 and TRBJ2-7, with 9 bases identical to TRBD2. The junction had 5 bases not matched to a gene; V was cut back by 6 bases and J by 2 bases. CDR3 length: 14 residues. Germline CDR1 and CDR2: MNHEY and SMNVEV (reference sequence).

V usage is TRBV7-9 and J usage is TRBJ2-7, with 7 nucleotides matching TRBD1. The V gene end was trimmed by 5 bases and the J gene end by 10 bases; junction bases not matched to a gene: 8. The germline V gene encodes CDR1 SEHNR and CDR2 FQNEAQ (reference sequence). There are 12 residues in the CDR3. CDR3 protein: CASSRQGALQYF. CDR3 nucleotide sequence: TGTGCCAGCAGCAGACAGGGCGCTTTACAGTACTTC.